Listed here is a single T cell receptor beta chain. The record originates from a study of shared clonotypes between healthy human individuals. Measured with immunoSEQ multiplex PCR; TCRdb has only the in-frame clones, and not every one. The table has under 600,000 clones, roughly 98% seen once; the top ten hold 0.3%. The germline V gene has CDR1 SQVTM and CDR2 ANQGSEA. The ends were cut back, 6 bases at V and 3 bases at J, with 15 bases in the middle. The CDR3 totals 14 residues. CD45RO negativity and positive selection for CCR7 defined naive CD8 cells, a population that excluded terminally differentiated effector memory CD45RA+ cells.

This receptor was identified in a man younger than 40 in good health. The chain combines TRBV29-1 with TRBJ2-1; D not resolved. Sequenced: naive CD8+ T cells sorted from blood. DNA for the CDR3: TGCAGCGTCGCCCTGGCAGAAGGCTACAATGAGCAGTTCTTC. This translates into CSVALAEGYNEQFF.